This T cell receptor beta chain comes out of a study of T cells in Graves' hyperthyroidism and ophthalmopathy. Study at large: The authors collected peripheral blood at initial diagnosis, before any treatment.

Amplified TCR beta CDR3 regions came from RNA transcripts. When the TCR CDR3 underwent first-round RT-PCR, the HTBI primer set was used. A single record per CDR3 protein comes from TCRdb applying MiXCR to the multiplex PCR reads. The top ten clones hold approximately 33% of a sample with fewer than 400,000 distinct CDR3 sequences, roughly 17% of them seen once. This clonotype was found many times. Antigen unknown. Overall study results and limits: Blood also held most thyroid clonotypes expanded beyond 0.001.

Graves' hyperthyroidism without ophthalmopathy progression within 18 months was termed stable. The study excluded patients with uncontrolled infection, other autoimmune disease, pregnancy or lactation. This TCR was recovered from a man aged 30 to 39 with Graves' hyperthyroidism. Sequencing was carried out using blood.

CDR3 amino acids: CASSFYWTSGSAETQYF. As DNA, the CDR3 is TGTGCCAGCAGCTTTTATTGGACTAGCGGGAGTGCTGAGACCCAGTACTTC. The chain couples TRBV7-8 to TRBJ2-5; 13 nucleotides match TRBD2. The length of the CDR3 is 17 residues. Germline V gene lookup returns CDR1 SGHVS and CDR2 FQNEAQ. Trimming removed 3 bases from V and 5 bases from J; junction bases left unmatched: 9.